This T cell receptor beta chain was observed in a study of OX40 agonist ivuxolimab in advanced cancers. Study-wide results and caveats: The expanded peripheral T cells' antigen specificity was not determined. Clonal expansion by week 6 occurred in CD4+ and CD8+ blood T cells (at 0.1 to 3.0 mg/kg). Low normalized T-cell clonal expansion was also seen in some nonresponders.

On this clone itself: What it recognizes is unknown.

V dropped 3 bases and J dropped 10; count of bases not matched to a gene: 8. Germline V CDR1 and CDR2: MNHEY, SMNVEV (reference sequence). The CDR3 runs 14 residues. The method was immunoSEQ multiplex PCR; TCRdb's version includes in-frame clones alone and lacks a portion of them. Here the sample spans some 43,000 clones, around 87% being singletons. The TCR comes from an adult with an advanced solid tumor such as melanoma, head and neck, liver or kidney cancer. Specimen: CD4+ or CD8+ T cells sorted from blood, collected in a trial of the OX40 agonist ivuxolimab. The chain uses TRBV27 and TRBJ2-3; 9 bases match TRBD1. The DNA for the CDR3 is TGTGCCAGCAGTTTGGGGACAGGGTTTTTAGCGCAGTATTTT. It translates to CASSLGTGFLAQYF.